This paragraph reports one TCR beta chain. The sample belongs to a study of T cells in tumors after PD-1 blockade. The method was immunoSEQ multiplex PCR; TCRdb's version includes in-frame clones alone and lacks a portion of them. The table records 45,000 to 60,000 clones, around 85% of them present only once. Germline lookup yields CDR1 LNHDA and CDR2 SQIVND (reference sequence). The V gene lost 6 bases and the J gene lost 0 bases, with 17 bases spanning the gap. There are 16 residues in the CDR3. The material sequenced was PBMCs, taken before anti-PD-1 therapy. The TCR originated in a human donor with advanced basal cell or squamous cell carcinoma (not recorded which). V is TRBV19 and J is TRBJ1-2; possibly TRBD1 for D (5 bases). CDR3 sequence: CASSPNKGRTNYGYTF. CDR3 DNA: TGTGCCAGTAGCCCCAATAAGGGGAGGACTAACTATGGCTACACCTTC.